This T cell receptor beta chain was sequenced for a study of human T cells and chemical hapten exposure. Study-level background: For sensitization, 2% DPC was applied to an approximately 2 cm by approximately 2 cm patch of upper inner arm skin. Chiefly women, the patients showed alopecia areata, totalis or universalis. Study-wide findings and caveats: While controls formed fewer of them, expanded TCRs formed significantly more large CDR3 similarity clusters.

The library attached unique molecular identifiers to individual cDNA molecules. TCRdb re-called the RACE reads with MiXCR, one entry per CDR3 protein. The sample includes roughly 96,000 distinct CDR3 sequences, about 9.3% of them seen just once. Regarding time point: patch test 2, 6 weeks after DPC sensitization. The sample's treatment: therapeutic diphenylcyclopropenone sensitization with weekly scalp DPC. Comment on this clonotype: Its antigen remains unknown.

Sequencing was performed on whole blood, taken in connection with sensitization to the hapten diphenylcyclopropenone (DPC). The sequence was collected from a woman in her 40s with alopecia areata. Some clones in this sample may be carry-over from other donors' samples.

The CDR3 DNA sequence: TGTGCCAGCAGCGTCGGACCCGGGAGGACCTACGAGCAGTACTTC. Its protein is CASSVGPGRTYEQYF. The J gene is TRBJ2-7, the V gene TRBV9; TRBD2 agrees at 7 bases. The trim removed 2 bases at V and 2 bases at J, leaving 7 bases unmatched. The length of the CDR3 is 15 residues. Germline V lookup: CDR1 SGDLS, CDR2 YYNGEE.